This entry concerns a single T cell receptor (beta chain). As yet, its antigen is unknown. Sequencing used immunoSEQ multiplex PCR; TCRdb keeps in-frame clones, though not all of them. The sample lists about 280,000 clones; 88% were seen once. Germline assignment: CDR1 MNHNS and CDR2 SASEGT. Trimming at V came to 3 bases and at J to 8 bases, leaving 13 bases not matched to a gene. The CDR3 has 17 amino acids. The validation cohort, a group of 120 subjects, included the donors and was separate from the approximately 660-subject first cohort. This specimen comes from a study of cytomegalovirus exposure and HLA in healthy donors. At the level of the study: The same platform was used for the approximately 110 validation repertoires and the roughly 680 first-cohort repertoires, a later analysis reported.

Findings of the study overall: A subsequent analysis found that TCR clusters from the first cohort also tended to co-occur in the 90 to 150 validation repertoires, with around 94% of cluster scores above 0. Cytomegalovirus-associated TCR beta chains were listed, numbering approximately 150.

The sequence came from a woman aged 18-29 years in good health and CMV-seronegative. Sequencing was done on a sample of PBMCs. This chain connects TRBV6-1 to TRBJ1-4, with TRBD1 matching 9 bases. CDR3 nucleotides: TGTGCCAGCAGTGATTTTTTGATGGGACAGGGTCGAGAAAAACTGTTTTTT. This sequence encodes CASSDFLMGQGREKLFF.